These 20 T cell receptor beta chains were all obtained from the same sample, sequenced in a study of shared clonotypes between healthy human individuals. Here immunoSEQ multiplex PCR was the method, and the copy in TCRdb shows in-frame clones only, minus some. The top ten hold 1.5% to 2% of the sample, which has about 2,200,000 clones, about 93% seen once. Only CD45RO-negative cells positively selected for CCR7 counted as naive CD8 cells, so terminally differentiated effector memory CD45RA+ cells were excluded. Sequences were obtained from naive CD8+ T cells from PBMCs. Receptor source: a man aged 18 to 29 in good health. Some clones in this sample may be carry-over from other donors' samples.

The CDR3 bases are TGTGCCAGCAGCTTAGACCGGGGACTAGCGGACACAGATACGCAGTATTTT. Its translation: CASSLDRGLADTDTQYF. The chain joins TRBV7-8 to TRBJ2-3, with 11 nucleotides matching TRBD2. With V trimmed by 1 base and J by 2 bases, 5 bases remained unmatched. CDR1 and CDR2 from the germline V gene are SGHVS and FQNEAQ. The CDR3 has 17 residues. Full variable domain (missing parts from reference TRBV7-8 and TRBJ2-3): GAGVSQSPRYKVAKRGQDVALRCDPISGHVSLFWYQQALGQGPEFLTYFQNEAQLDKSGLPSDRFFAERPEGSVSTLKIQRTQQEDSAVYLCASSLDRGLADTDTQYFGPGTRLTVL.

V is TRBV28 and J is TRBJ2-1; TRBD1 matches at 9 bases. Looked up from germline, CDR1 is MDHEN and CDR2 is SYDVKM. The CDR3 extends over 14 amino acids. V lost 5 bases and J lost 10; bases outside the gene matches: 9. Here the CDR3 DNA reads TGTGCCAGCAGTAAGAGACAGGGGGGTTCAGAGCAGTTCTTC. It is translated as CASSKRQGGSEQFF.

This clone was observed once. The chain links TRBV29-1 to TRBJ1-2; the match to TRBD1 covers 10 bases. V gave up 7 bases and J gave up 6 bases; unmatched junction bases: 11. CDR3 length: 14 residues. Germline lookup yields CDR1 SQVTM and CDR2 ANQGSEA. CDR3 in amino acids: CSGAGGTGVDGYTF. The CDR3 DNA follows: TGCAGCGGAGCTGGAGGGACAGGGGTTGATGGCTACACCTTC.

The V call is TRBV27, the J call TRBJ2-7, with 7 positions matching TRBD2. After removal of 6 bases from V and 3 bases from J, the junction contained 11 bases not matched to a gene. Germline V gene lookup returns CDR1 MNHEY and CDR2 SMNVEV (reference sequence). This CDR3 has 15 amino acids. The DNA of the CDR3 is TGTGCCAGCAGAAAAGTGGCGGGAGTCTTCTACGAGCAGTACTTC. The encoded protein is CASRKVAGVFYEQYF.

The genes are TRBV19 and TRBJ1-5, with TRBD1 as a possible D gene (6 bases). V lost 3 bases to trimming and J lost 0 bases, with 12 bases between them. Germline V lookup: CDR1 LNHDA, CDR2 SQIVND (reference sequence). CDR3 size: 16 residues. The CDR3 DNA reads as TGTGCCAGTAGTATTAGCCTGGGACATAGCAATCAGCCCCAGCATTTT. It encodes CASSISLGHSNQPQHF.

This chain uses TRBV6-6 with TRBJ1-3; 7 bases match TRBD1. The CDR3 loop spans 16 amino acids. Looked up from germline, CDR1 is MNHNY and CDR2 is SVGAGI (reference sequence). The V and J ends lost 6 bases and 2 bases, in that order; junction bases with no gene match: 10. CDR3 coding DNA: TGTGCCAGCAGCCAAAGGGACAGCTTTACTGGAAACACCATATATTTT. This codes for CASSQRDSFTGNTIYF.

The V gene is TRBV9, the J gene TRBJ2-7; TRBD2 aligns across 8 bases. Germline V lookup: CDR1 SGDLS, CDR2 YYNGEE. The J segment lost 7 bases and the V segment lost 3 bases, leaving 18 bases of the junction unmatched. The CDR3 totals 17 residues. CDR3 sequence: CASSEAAGGSGTREQYF. In DNA, the CDR3 is TGTGCCAGCAGCGAGGCCGCTGGGGGTAGCGGGACCCGAGAGCAGTACTTC.

The chain recombines TRBV18 with TRBJ2-2; D remains ambiguous. CDR1 is KGHSH and CDR2 is LQKENI in the germline V gene. This CDR3 has 14 amino acids. V was clipped by 5 bases and J by 0 bases, with 7 bases between them. The CDR3 DNA reads as TGTGCCAGCTCATCAGACCCGAACACCGGGGAGCTGTTTTTT. Translated, it gives CASSSDPNTGELFF.

In DNA form, the CDR3 reads TGTGCCAGCAGCTTAGCTTTCCTAGCGGGAGGCGACGAGCAGTACTTC. Encoded protein: CASSLAFLAGGDEQYF. The rearrangement uses TRBV11-2 and TRBJ2-7; the match to TRBD2 covers 11 bases. This CDR3 contains 16 residues. V shed 1 base, J shed 5 bases, and the junction held 7 bases outside the gene matches. Germline V gene lookup returns CDR1 SGHAT and CDR2 FQNNGV. Filled out from reference TRBV11-2 and TRBJ2-7, the complete variable domain reads EAGVAQSPRYKIIEKRQSVAFWCNPISGHATLYWYQQILGQGPKLLIQFQNNGVVDDSQLPKDRFSAERLKGVDSTLKIQPAKLEDSAVYLCASSLAFLAGGDEQYFGPGTRLTVT.

This chain links TRBV9 with TRBJ2-1; D may be TRBD1 or TRBD2 (5 bases each). This CDR3 has 18 residues. V dropped 1 base and J dropped 2 bases, with 19 bases sitting between them. Germline loops: CDR1 SGDLS, CDR2 YYNGEE. In DNA form, the CDR3 reads TGTGCCAGCAGCGTACTCTTCACCGGGACCGAGACCTACAATGAGCAGTTCTTC. This sequence encodes CASSVLFTGTETYNEQFF. The full variable domain, completed using reference TRBV9 and TRBJ2-1, is DSGVTQTPKHLITATGQRVTLRCSPRSGDLSVYWYQQSLDQGLQFLIQYYNGEERAKGNILERFSAQQFPDLHSELNLSSLELGDSALYFCASSVLFTGTETYNEQFFGPGTRLTVL.

The chain joins TRBV7-8 to TRBJ1-2; 7 bases are shared with TRBD1. Germline V lookup: CDR1 SGHVS, CDR2 FQNEAQ. The V gene end was trimmed by 5 bases and the J gene end by 4 bases; junction bases not matched to a gene: 10. The CDR3 runs to 15 residues. CDR3 loop: CASSLPGQRSYGYTF. DNA for the CDR3: TGTGCCAGCAGCCTACCGGGACAGAGATCCTATGGCTACACCTTC. Full variable domain (outside the CDR3, taken from reference TRBV7-8 and TRBJ1-2): GAGVSQSPRYKVAKRGQDVALRCDPISGHVSLFWYQQALGQGPEFLTYFQNEAQLDKSGLPSDRFFAERPEGSVSTLKIQRTQQEDSAVYLCASSLPGQRSYGYTFGSGTRLTVV.

The chain recombines TRBV27 with TRBJ1-1; D ambiguous. This CDR3 contains 11 residues. The germline V gene has CDR1 MNHEY and CDR2 SMNVEV (reference sequence). Trimming left V 6 bases short and J 12 bases short, with 14 bases between. CDR3 sequence (DNA): TGTGCCAGCAGCTCACTTAGAAGGACTTTCTTT. This encodes CASSSLRRTFF.

The chain couples TRBV9 to TRBJ2-7, with 14 bases identical to TRBD2. The CDR3 has 18 residues. The trim removed 4 bases at V and 0 bases at J, leaving 9 bases unmatched. Germline V gene data show CDR1 as SGDLS and CDR2 as YYNGEE. The CDR3 reads CASSPEGLAGGSSYEQYF. In nucleotides, the CDR3 is TGTGCCAGCAGCCCTGAAGGACTAGCGGGGGGAAGCTCCTACGAGCAGTACTTC.

The rearrangement links TRBV5-6 to TRBJ2-4; D is undetermined. Trimming pared 4 bases from V and 3 bases from J, leaving 20 bases between. The CDR3 runs 17 residues. Germline lookup yields CDR1 SGHDT and CDR2 YYEEEE. The CDR3 sequence is CASSLTSGRFGKNIQYF. Written as DNA, the CDR3 is TGTGCCAGCAGCCTTACCTCAGGCCGTTTCGGCAAAAACATTCAGTACTTC.

The chain combines TRBV27 with TRBJ2-7; tentatively, D is TRBD2 (6 bases). CDR3 length equals 15 residues. Germline V gene lookup returns CDR1 MNHEY and CDR2 SMNVEV (reference sequence). Trimming stripped 0 bases from V and 7 bases from J, with 16 bases between. The CDR3 DNA is TGTGCCAGCAGTTTATCGTCCGGGGGTGCGGGAGAGCAGTACTTC. Its protein is CASSLSSGGAGEQYF.

This sequence joins TRBV5-1 and TRBJ1-1; D gene unclear. The CDR3 length is 15 residues. The V end was cut by 2 bases, the J end by 0 bases, with 11 bases between. Germline CDR1 is SGHRS and CDR2 is YFSETQ. The CDR3 coding sequence is TGCGCCAGCAGCTTAAGCGTCAGCTTGAACACTGAAGCTTTCTTT. This codes for CASSLSVSLNTEAFF.

The chain carries TRBV27 and TRBJ2-1, with D possibly matching TRBD2 (6 bases). The CDR3 has 14 amino acids. CDR1 and CDR2 (germline): MNHEY, SMNVEV (reference sequence). Trimming cost V 8 bases and J 4 bases, with 15 bases left between them. CDR3 in amino acids: CASGLSGLYNEQFF. The CDR3 DNA follows: TGTGCCAGCGGACTAAGCGGCTTATACAATGAGCAGTTCTTC.

The chain combines TRBV4-1 with TRBJ2-7; D uncertain. Trimming removed 3 bases from V and 0 bases from J, with 15 bases in between. CDR3 length equals 16 residues. The germline gives CDR1 MGHRA, CDR2 YSYEKL. The DNA for the CDR3 is TGCGCCAGCAGCCAGGGCCCCGGATTGGCCTCCTACGAGCAGTACTTC. Amino acid sequence: CASSQGPGLASYEQYF.

The J gene is TRBJ1-1, the V gene TRBV9; no firm D call. From germline, CDR1 is SGDLS and CDR2 YYNGEE. CDR3 size: 14 residues. V lost 0 bases and J lost 4, with 10 bases in between. The CDR3 DNA sequence: TGTGCCAGCAGCGTAGGCTTAACGGGCACTGAAGCTTTCTTT. This sequence encodes CASSVGLTGTEAFF.

This chain uses TRBV19 with TRBJ2-1, with TRBD1 as a possible D gene (5 bases). The CDR3 runs 17 residues. Germline values: CDR1 LNHDA, CDR2 SQIVND (reference sequence). Trimming stripped 3 bases from V and 3 bases from J, with 18 bases between. CDR3 region: CASSIGPVRDLYNEQFF. Here the CDR3 DNA reads TGTGCCAGTAGTATTGGACCGGTCAGGGATCTCTACAATGAGCAGTTCTTC. The full variable domain, rest sourced from reference TRBV19 and TRBJ2-1, is DGGITQSPKYLFRKEGQNVTLSCEQNLNHDAMYWYRQDPGQGLRLIYYSQIVNDFQKGDIAEGYSVSREKKESFPLTVTSAQKNPTAFYLCASSIGPVRDLYNEQFFGPGTRLTVL.